Sequencing of this TCR beta chain was carried out in a study of shared clonotypes between healthy human individuals. Deletions cut 4 bases from V and 0 bases from J, with 9 bases between. There are 14 residues in the CDR3. Germline lookup yields CDR1 MNHEY and CDR2 SVGAGI. All of the donors resided in Nashville, Tennessee, and each was a Caucasian adult. The data were produced by immunoSEQ multiplex PCR, yet TCRdb's version contains in-frame clones alone and is incomplete. Of a few hundred thousand clones in the sample, around 77% are singletons; the top ten hold about 12%. The genes are TRBV6-5 and TRBJ1-1; D is possibly TRBD1 (6 bases). Sequenced material: PBMCs. The receptor was derived from a woman in her thirties or forties in good health. Some clones in this sample may be carry-over from other donors' samples. This chain's CDR3 is CASSLGGMNTEAFF. As DNA, the CDR3 is TGTGCCAGCAGTTTAGGGGGAATGAACACTGAAGCTTTCTTT.